The entry below gives a single T cell receptor (beta chain) sequence along with its context. Its target is not known. Germline loops: CDR1 SGHRS, CDR2 YFSETQ. Trimming cost V 0 bases and J 2 bases, with 9 bases left between them. The CDR3 has 14 amino acids. The sample comes from a study of cytomegalovirus exposure and HLA in healthy donors. Findings of the study overall: Later, an analysis showed that TCR beta chains associated with HLA were more clonally expanded than others that were equally common.

PCR involved 60 Vbeta and 13 Jbeta primers. The protocol was immunoSEQ multiplex PCR, while the TCRdb copy is restricted to in-frame clones and leaves out a portion. This table holds about 58,000 clones. Nominal health characterized the donors when sampled, though unrecorded immune exposures were likely. The TCR was taken from a woman aged 18-35 years in good health and CMV-seronegative. V usage is TRBV5-1 and J usage is TRBJ2-7; no clear D gene. The sample consisted of PBMCs. Here the CDR3 DNA reads TGCGCCAGCAGCTTGGCTGGCTCCACCTACGAGCAGTACTTC. Its translation: CASSLAGSTYEQYF.